The 9 T cell receptor beta chains below were found in one sample sequenced in a study of Ad26.COV2.S vaccination and SARS-CoV-2 variants. Treatment indicated: roughly 19 received Ad26.COV2.S at low or high dose, single or two shots; about five received placebo; per-sample allocation not given. On day 63 after the first injection, vaccine and placebo recipients gave samples. TCRdb's table, derived via immunoSEQ multiplex PCR, lists solely in-frame clones and lacks some. Here the sample spans 350,000 to 400,000 clones, approximately 91% being singletons. Sample: peripheral blood, taken in a trial of Ad26.COV2.S vaccine versus placebo. The receptors here all came from a person between 18 and 60 years old who received the Ad26.COV2.S COVID-19 vaccine or a placebo.

The chain recombines TRBV11-2 with TRBJ2-5; the D gene is possibly TRBD1 (6 bases). The V and J ends lost 1 base and 4 bases respectively, with 10 bases between them. The germline V gene encodes CDR1 SGHAT and CDR2 FQNNGV. This CDR3 has 14 amino acids. In DNA form, the CDR3 reads TGTGCCAGCAGCTTAGTAGGGGGTTTAGAGACCCAGTACTTC. Translation: CASSLVGGLETQYF.

This chain connects TRBV11-2 to TRBJ1-4, with a possible D match to TRBD1 (6 bases). The length of the CDR3 is 14 residues. With 2 bases removed from V and 12 bases from J, the gap between germline ends came to 16 bases. Germline lookup yields CDR1 SGHAT and CDR2 FQNNGV. The CDR3 coding sequence is TGTGCCAGCAGCTTAAACAGGGACCCTGGGGAACTGTTTTTT. It is translated as CASSLNRDPGELFF.

V usage is TRBV18 and J usage is TRBJ1-5, with D unclear. Germline V gene lookup returns CDR1 KGHSH and CDR2 LQKENI. The CDR3 loop spans 15 amino acids. Trimming removed 3 bases at V and 0 bases at J, with 9 bases between. CDR3 DNA sequence: TGTGCCAGCTCACCTGGGCGGAGTAGCAATCAGCCCCAGCATTTT. This gives the protein CASSPGRSSNQPQHF.

This sequence joins TRBV7-6 and TRBJ1-1; D unclear. The V gene's germline CDR1 is SGHVS and CDR2 FNYEAQ. CDR3 size: 13 residues. V was pared by 4 bases and J by 1 base, with 7 bases between. As DNA, the CDR3 is TGTGCCAGCAGCTCCAACCAGAACACTGAAGCTTTCTTT. Protein: CASSSNQNTEAFF.

V usage is TRBV12-3 or TRBV12-4 and J usage is TRBJ2-3; D gene unclear. Trimming removed 6 bases at V and 5 bases at J, with 9 bases between. The CDR3 covers 12 residues. CDR3 residues: CASSPLGDTQYF. As DNA, the CDR3 is TGTGCCAGCAGCCCCCTAGGAGATACGCAGTATTTT.

The gene calls are TRBV2 and TRBJ2-7; 14 positions agree with TRBD2. With 7 bases clipped from V and 6 bases from J, the junction kept 5 bases outside the gene matches. Per the germline V gene, CDR1 is SNHLY and CDR2 is FYNNEI. CDR3 length equals 14 residues. CDR3 nucleotides: TGTGCCAGCACCCAGGGACTAGCGGGGGTCGAGCAGTACTTC. It is translated as CASTQGLAGVEQYF.

The rearrangement links TRBV11-2 to TRBJ2-3; D possibly corresponds to TRBD1 (5 bases). The CDR3 covers 13 residues. CDR1 is SGHAT, CDR2 FQNNGV, per germline. Trimming cost V 1 base and J 6 bases, with 8 bases left between them. The CDR3 DNA reads as TGTGCCAGCAGCTTAGGACAGAGGGATACGCAGTATTTT. Protein: CASSLGQRDTQYF.

In regard to this clone: The identical CDR3 is also encoded by other nucleotide sequences in the sample. The V gene is TRBV25-1, the J gene TRBJ1-2; a weak D match, TRBD1 (5 bases). There are 13 residues in the CDR3. Germline V gene lookup returns CDR1 MGHDK and CDR2 SYGVNS. The V end was cut by 2 bases, the J end by 8 bases, with 12 bases between. CDR3: CASSEVGRDGYTF. The CDR3 coding sequence is TGTGCCAGCAGTGAAGTAGGCAGGGACGGCTACACCTTC.

V and J are TRBV11-2 and TRBJ2-5, with 9 bases identical to TRBD2. This CDR3 is built from 15 residues. Germline V gene lookup returns CDR1 SGHAT and CDR2 FQNNGV. Losses at the gene ends were 8 bases for V and 5 bases for J; bases not matched to a gene: 12. The CDR3 bases are TGTGCCAGCCTGGCTCCAGCGGGGGGTGGGGAGACCCAGTACTTC. This codes for CASLAPAGGGETQYF.